This TCR beta chain was profiled in a study of shared T cell receptors in the human thymus. The CDR3 consists of 11 residues. V was trimmed by 8 bases and J by 4 bases, leaving 9 bases between them. CDR1 is MNHEY, CDR2 SMNVEV, per germline (reference sequence). Only in-frame clones appear in the TCRdb table, and some are missing; sequencing was by immunoSEQ multiplex PCR. This sample has about 500,000 clones, with more than 75% found just once. These data were also filed under a second study, of human thymus T cells. From that second work: Corrective cardiac surgery supplied the resected thymus tissue.

The chain joins TRBV27 to TRBJ2-7; D is unresolved. Sequencing input: thymocytes. The origin of this receptor is a boy under three years old with a congenital heart defect. This CDR3 reads CASSHEYEQYF. In nucleotides, the CDR3 is TGTGCCAGCTCTCACGAGTACGAGCAGTACTTC.